A selection of T cell receptor beta chains follows, all from one sample in a study of blood T cell repertoires in COVID-19. Profiled with immunoSEQ multiplex PCR; TCRdb holds only in-frame clones, not every one. The sample carries almost 55,000 clones, approximately 81% recorded once. The sample taken for sequencing was peripheral blood. The receptors were sampled from a man in his forties or fifties with acute or convalescent COVID-19. CDR3s include the opening cysteine and the closing phenylalanine or tryptophan. The D gene is left open where the match is weak. Clone size is stated in some rows and not others, as once, few, many or a class when expanded.

cdr3_length,d_call,v_call,clone_size,j_call,cdr3_nt,cdr3_aa
14,NA,TRBV18,NA,TRBJ2-7,TGTGCCAGCTCACCGAGGGCTAGCGTCCACGAGCAGTACTTC,CASSPRASVHEQYF
12,NA,TRBV5-8,NA,TRBJ1-5,TGTGCCAGCAGCTTATTCGGTCAGCCCCAGCATTTT,CASSLFGQPQHF
14,NA,TRBV4-2,NA,TRBJ1-1,TGTGCCAGCAGCCAAGTAGGAGGGGTGACTGAAGCTTTCTTT,CASSQVGGVTEAFF
15,NA,TRBV4-1,once,TRBJ2-7,TGCGCCAGCAGCCAGCAAGGGGGAAACTCCTACGAGCAGTACTTC,CASSQQGGNSYEQYF
14,TRBD1,TRBV6-5,few,TRBJ1-1,TGTGCCAGCAGGAAGACAGGGGGCGCGCCTGAAGCTTTCTTT,CASRKTGGAPEAFF
13,NA,TRBV3-1/TRBV3-2,NA,TRBJ1-1,TGTGCCAGTCAGCCCCGGGACTACACTGAAGCTTTCTTT,CASQPRDYTEAFF
18,TRBD2,TRBV5-1,NA,TRBJ2-3,TGCGCCAGCAGCTTGAGTGCTCTAGCGGGGGGCAGGACAGATACGCAGTATTTT,CASSLSALAGGRTDTQYF
16,TRBD1,TRBV7-9,NA,TRBJ2-1,TGTGCCAGCAGCTTTCATCAGGGGGCGCGAGGAAATGAGCAGTTCTTC,CASSFHQGARGNEQFF
15,TRBD1,TRBV3-1/TRBV3-2,NA,TRBJ1-6,TGTGCCAGCAGCCGGGTGGACAGGGAAAATTCACCCCTCCACTTT,CASSRVDRENSPLHF
15,TRBD2,TRBV7-3,NA,TRBJ2-7,TGTGCCAGCAGCTCGCTAGCGGGAGACAAATACGAGCAGTACTTC,CASSSLAGDKYEQYF
15,NA,TRBV5-6,NA,TRBJ1-6,TGTGCCAGCAGCCCCGGGAAAGGGCAAGATTCACCCCTCCACTTT,CASSPGKGQDSPLHF
16,TRBD2,TRBV3-1/TRBV3-2,once,TRBJ2-3,TGTGCCAGCAGCCAAGTCTCTAGCGGGGGAACAGATACGCAGTATTTT,CASSQVSSGGTDTQYF
15,NA,TRBV19,NA,TRBJ2-7,TGTGCCAGTAGTATTGAACGGCCCCCAGGGAACGAGCAGTACTTC,CASSIERPPGNEQYF
14,NA,TRBV18,NA,TRBJ1-5,TGTGCCAGCTCACCTTCAGGATCCTATCAGCCCCAGCATTTT,CASSPSGSYQPQHF
15,TRBD2,TRBV27,medium-sized,TRBJ2-1,TGTGCCAGCAGTGTTGAACTAGCGGCCTACAATGAGCAGTTCTTC,CASSVELAAYNEQFF
14,NA,TRBV4-1,NA,TRBJ1-4,TGCGCCAGCAGCCACACAGGGTCGGGTGAAAAACTGTTTTTT,CASSHTGSGEKLFF
12,TRBD1,TRBV30,NA,TRBJ1-2,TGTGCCTGGAGTGGACAGGGCTATGGCTACACCTTC,CAWSGQGYGYTF
17,NA,TRBV5-1,NA,TRBJ2-6,TGCGCCAGCAGCTTGGGACAGGTACACTCTGGGGCCAACGTCCTGACTTTC,CASSLGQVHSGANVLTF
15,TRBD2,TRBV5-1,NA,TRBJ2-1,TGCGCCAGCAGCTCCTCGGGGGGGCTGAGGAATGAGCAGTTCTTC,CASSSSGGLRNEQFF
18,NA,TRBV21-1,NA,TRBJ2-3,TGTGCCAGCAGCAAAGGTGCATACTGCGGGAGGGTGTCAGATACGCAGTATTTT,CASSKGAYCGRVSDTQYF
15,TRBD2,TRBV10-2,NA,TRBJ2-7,TGCGCCAGCAGTGTAGAGTCTAGCGGGAGTAGAGAGCAGTACTTC,CASSVESSGSREQYF
13,NA,TRBV5-4,NA,TRBJ2-3,TGTGCCAGCAGCTTGGTGATTAGAGATACGCAGTATTTT,CASSLVIRDTQYF
15,TRBD1,TRBV4-1,few,TRBJ1-5,TGCGCCAGCAGCCGGAGGACAGGGGTAAATCAGCCCCAGCATTTT,CASSRRTGVNQPQHF
16,NA,TRBV5-1,NA,TRBJ2-6,TGCGCCAGCAGCCTTTCCATGAGCTCTGGGGCCAACGTCCTGACTTTC,CASSLSMSSGANVLTF
17,TRBD2,TRBV7-2,NA,TRBJ2-7,TGTGCCAGCAGCTTCCTAGCGGGGGGGCTGGATTACTACGAGCAGTACTTC,CASSFLAGGLDYYEQYF
15,NA,TRBV9,NA,TRBJ1-3,TGTGCCAGCAGCGTAGATGTCAGCTCTGGAAACACCATATATTTT,CASSVDVSSGNTIYF
15,TRBD1,TRBV11-3,NA,TRBJ2-5,TGTGCCAGCAGCTTAGCGGGGACAGGGATCGAGACCCAGTACTTC,CASSLAGTGIETQYF
14,NA,TRBV7-9,NA,TRBJ2-7,TGTGCCAGCAGCTTAACAGGCCAGGGTTACGAGCAGTACTTC,CASSLTGQGYEQYF
15,TRBD1,TRBV5-1,NA,TRBJ1-6,TGCGCCAGCGGTACAGGGGGCGCAGACGGGTCACCCCTCCACTTT,CASGTGGADGSPLHF
15,TRBD2,TRBV6-2/TRBV6-3,NA,TRBJ2-7,TGTGCCAGCAGTCACGTGACTAGCGGGAGGTTCGAGCAGTACTTC,CASSHVTSGRFEQYF
13,TRBD2,TRBV11-2,NA,TRBJ2-7,TGTGCCAGCACCCCACAGCGGGGGAGCGAGCAGTACTTC,CASTPQRGSEQYF
12,TRBD2,TRBV18,NA,TRBJ2-1,TGTGCCAGCTCGAGACTAGCAAGTGAGCAGTTCTTC,CASSRLASEQFF
16,TRBD2,TRBV5-4,NA,TRBJ2-5,TGTGCCAGCAGCCCTGGGACTAGCGGGGCCCAAGAGACCCAGTACTTC,CASSPGTSGAQETQYF
13,NA,TRBV4-1,NA,TRBJ1-2,TGCGCCAGCAGCCAAGAAGGAAGGGGGGGCTACACCTTC,CASSQEGRGGYTF
14,NA,TRBV28,NA,TRBJ1-5,TGTGCCAGCAGCTACAGGGTGGGCAATCAGCCCCAGCATTTT,CASSYRVGNQPQHF
14,NA,TRBV7-2,NA,TRBJ2-2,TGTGCCAGCAGCCCCTTCGGGAACACCGGGGAGCTGTTTTTT,CASSPFGNTGELFF
16,TRBD2,TRBV7-6,NA,TRBJ2-1,TGTGCCAGCAGCTCCCTCCAAGCGGGGCGGGGCAATGAGCAGTTCTTC,CASSSLQAGRGNEQFF
15,TRBD2,TRBV27,NA,TRBJ2-1,TGTGCCAGCAGTCCCTGGACTAGCGGACCGAATGAGCAGTTCTTC,CASSPWTSGPNEQFF
17,NA,TRBV5-5,NA,TRBJ2-5,TGTGCCAGCAGCTTGTCGTCGCGGGACCCAATCCGGGAGACCCAGTACTTC,CASSLSSRDPIRETQYF